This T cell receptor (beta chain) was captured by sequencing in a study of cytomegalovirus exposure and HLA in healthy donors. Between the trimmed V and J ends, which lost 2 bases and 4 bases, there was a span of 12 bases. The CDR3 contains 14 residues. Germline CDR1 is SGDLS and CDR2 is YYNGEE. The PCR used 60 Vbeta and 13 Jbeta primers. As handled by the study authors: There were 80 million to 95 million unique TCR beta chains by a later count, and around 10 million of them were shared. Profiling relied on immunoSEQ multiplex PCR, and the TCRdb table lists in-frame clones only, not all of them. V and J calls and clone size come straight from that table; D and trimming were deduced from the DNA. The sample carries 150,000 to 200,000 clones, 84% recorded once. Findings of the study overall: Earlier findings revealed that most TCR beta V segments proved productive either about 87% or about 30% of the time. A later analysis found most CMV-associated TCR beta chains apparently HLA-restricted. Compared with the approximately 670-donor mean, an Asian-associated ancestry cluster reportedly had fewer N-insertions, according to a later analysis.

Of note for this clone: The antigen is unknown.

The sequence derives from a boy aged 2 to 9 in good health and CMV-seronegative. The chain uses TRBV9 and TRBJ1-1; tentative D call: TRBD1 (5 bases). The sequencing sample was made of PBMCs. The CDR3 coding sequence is TGTGCCAGCAGCGTGGAAGGGGTTGGCACTGAAGCTTTCTTT. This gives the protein CASSVEGVGTEAFF.